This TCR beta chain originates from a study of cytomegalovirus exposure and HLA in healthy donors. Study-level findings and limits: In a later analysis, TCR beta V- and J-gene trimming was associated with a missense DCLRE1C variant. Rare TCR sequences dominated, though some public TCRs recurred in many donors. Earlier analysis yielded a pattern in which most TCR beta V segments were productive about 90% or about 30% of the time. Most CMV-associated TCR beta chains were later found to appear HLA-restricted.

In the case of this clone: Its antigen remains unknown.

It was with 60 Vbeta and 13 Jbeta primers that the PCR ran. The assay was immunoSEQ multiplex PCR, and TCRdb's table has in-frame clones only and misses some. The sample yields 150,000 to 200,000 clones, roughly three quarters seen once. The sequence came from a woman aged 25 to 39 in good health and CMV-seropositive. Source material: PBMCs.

The CDR3 DNA sequence: TGTGCCATCAGTGAGTCGTCGCAGCCCCAGCATTTT. Its translation: CAISESSQPQHF. The chain combines TRBV10-3 with TRBJ1-5; no definite D call. Trimming cost V 0 bases and J 7 bases, with 4 bases left between them. The CDR3 loop spans 12 amino acids. CDR1 and CDR2 from the germline V gene are ENHRY and SYGVKD.